The entry below describes one T cell receptor beta chain. The source of the sample is a study of shared clonotypes between healthy human individuals. Per the original methods: Filtering differed since immunoSEQ provided only junctions, with no quality scores. Clones were sequenced by immunoSEQ multiplex PCR, and TCRdb holds only the in-frame ones, with some missing. V and J calls and clone size follow that table, whereas D and trimming were derived from the DNA. The table shows some 1,600,000 clones, with 95% to 99% occurring only once. Between the trimmed V and J ends, which lost 0 bases and 0 bases, there was a span of 9 bases. The CDR3 totals 15 residues. Germline CDR1 reads LGHNA; CDR2 reads YNFKEQ.

The V and J genes are TRBV4-2 and TRBJ2-7, with D unclear. The TCR comes from a man younger than 40 in good health. Sequencing was done on a sample of naive CD4+ T cells sorted from blood. The subset is: CD45RA+ positively selected. DNA for the CDR3: TGTGCCAGCAGCCAAGATCAGGAAAGCTCCTACGAGCAGTACTTC. It translates to CASSQDQESSYEQYF.